These 13 T cell receptor beta chains originate from one sample sequenced in a study of T cells in localized non-small cell lung cancer. Clones were sequenced by immunoSEQ multiplex PCR, and TCRdb holds only the in-frame ones, with some missing. The sample comprises around 80,000 clones, around 82% of which are singletons, and 15% to 20% rests with the top ten. Sequencing used PBMCs, obtained before any cancer treatment. The receptor source for this set is a man between 40 and 69 years old with stage II squamous cell lung carcinoma.

This chain links TRBV10-3 with TRBJ2-3; D is tentatively TRBD1 or TRBD2 (6 bases each). Germline assignment: CDR1 ENHRY and CDR2 SYGVKD. CDR3 length: 15 amino acids. Trimming pared 6 bases from V and 2 bases from J, leaving 15 bases between. The CDR3 loop reads CAIRAGGVSTDTQYF. For the CDR3, the DNA is TGTGCCATCAGGGCCGGGGGCGTTTCCACAGATACGCAGTATTTT.

About this clone itself: One junction end does not reproduce the germline sequence, and a read error may be involved. This rearrangement joins TRBV7-7 to TRBJ2-1; TRBD1 aligns across 7 bases. CDR1 and CDR2 from the germline V gene are SSHAT and FNYEAQ (reference sequence). The CDR3 length is 16 residues. The chain's CDR3 is CASSLGPGGSYNEQFF. The CDR3 DNA is TGTGCTAGCAGCTTAGGCCCAGGGGGCTCCTACAATGAGCAGTTCTTC. Looking up the rest from reference TRBV7-7 and TRBJ2-1 gives the full variable domain: GAGVSQSPRYKVTKRGQDVTLRCDPISSHATLYWYQQALGQGPEFLTYFNYEAQPDKSGLPSDRFSAERPEGSISTLTIQRTEQRDSAMYRCASSLGPGGSYNEQFFGPGTRLTVL.

With respect to this clone: A much larger clone lies one base from this, so it may be a read error. The genes are TRBV11-2 and TRBJ2-7; 12 bases align to TRBD1. The CDR3 is made up of 15 amino acids. Germline-derived CDR1 and CDR2 are SGHAT and FQNNGV. The ends lost 2 bases at V and 5 bases at J; junction bases unmatched: 4. The CDR3 region is CASSLRGTGGHEQYF. The CDR3 DNA sequence: TGTGCCAGCAGCTTACGAGGGACAGGGGGCCACGAGCAGTACTTC.

The chain has TRBV6-6 and TRBJ1-1; the D gene is possibly TRBD1 (6 bases). The CDR3 runs to 14 residues. Germline V gene data show CDR1 as MNHNY and CDR2 as SVGAGI (reference sequence). V was pared by 4 bases and J by 3 bases, with 12 bases between. CDR3 protein: CASSSQGSHTEAFF. In DNA, the CDR3 is TGTGCCAGCAGTTCACAGGGTTCCCACACTGAAGCTTTCTTT.

V is TRBV7-9 and J is TRBJ1-1; TRBD1 agrees at 7 bases. V shed 4 bases, J shed 8 bases, and the junction held 4 bases outside the gene matches. The CDR3 spans 12 residues. Germline V lookup: CDR1 SEHNR, CDR2 FQNEAQ (reference sequence). The CDR3: CASSSGGVEAFF. DNA for the CDR3: TGTGCCAGCAGCTCAGGGGGGGTCGAAGCTTTCTTT. The full variable domain, in which reference TRBV7-9 and TRBJ1-1 provide the parts outside the CDR3, is DTGVSQNPRHKITKRGQNVTFRCDPISEHNRLYWYRQTLGQGPEFLTYFQNEAQLEKSRLLSDRFSAERPKGSFSTLEIQRTEQGDSAMYLCASSSGGVEAFFGQGTRLTVV.

This chain links TRBV7-3 with TRBJ1-1; D is undetermined. The CDR3 is made up of 12 amino acids. The V and J ends lost 3 bases and 4 bases respectively, with 6 bases between them. Germline V gives CDR1 SGHTA, CDR2 FQGTGA. The CDR3 spells CASSLATTEAFF. In DNA form, the CDR3 reads TGTGCCAGCAGCTTGGCGACCACTGAAGCTTTCTTT.

This clone was seen only once. This chain joins TRBV6-5 and TRBJ1-2; D possibly corresponds to TRBD1 (6 bases). V was clipped by 2 bases and J by 4 bases, with 11 bases between them. CDR1 and CDR2 (germline): MNHEY, SVGAGI. The length of the CDR3 is 14 residues. CDR3 amino acids: CASSYNRAGYGYTF. CDR3 nucleotide sequence: TGTGCCAGCAGTTACAACAGGGCAGGCTATGGCTACACCTTC.

The V and J genes are TRBV6-5 and TRBJ1-2; D gene unclear. The CDR3 consists of 15 residues. Germline V gene lookup returns CDR1 MNHEY and CDR2 SVGAGI. V was shortened by 5 bases and J by 3 bases, with 16 bases between the two germline ends. The chain's CDR3 is CASSTGEARDYGYTF. The CDR3 nucleotides read TGTGCCAGCAGTACTGGGGAAGCCCGGGACTATGGCTACACCTTC.

There are many counts of this clone. This rearrangement joins TRBV14 to TRBJ2-2; TRBD2 might be the D (6 bases). This CDR3 has 13 residues. V was pared by 4 bases and J by 9 bases, with 12 bases between. The germline gives CDR1 SGHDN, CDR2 FVKESK. CDR3 region: CASSPMGGRELFF. In nucleotides, the CDR3 is TGTGCCAGCAGCCCCATGGGGGGAAGGGAGCTGTTTTTT.

J is TRBJ2-3 and V is TRBV9; D unclear. The ends were cut back, 0 bases at V and 4 bases at J, with 9 bases in the middle. In germline, CDR1 is SGDLS, CDR2 YYNGEE. The CDR3 has 14 amino acids. CDR3 in amino acids: CASSVGSPPDTQYF. The CDR3, as DNA: TGTGCCAGCAGCGTAGGGTCCCCCCCAGATACGCAGTATTTT.

This sequence joins TRBV11-2 and TRBJ2-7; D may be TRBD1 (5 bases). Germline V gene lookup returns CDR1 SGHAT and CDR2 FQNNGV. This CDR3 comprises 14 residues. Deletions cut 1 base from V and 6 bases from J, with 13 bases between. CDR3 nucleotides: TGTGCCAGCAGCTTAGCTTACAGGCTAGGCGAGCAGTACTTC. Amino acid sequence: CASSLAYRLGEQYF. The variable domain in full, completed from reference TRBV11-2 and TRBJ2-7, reads EAGVAQSPRYKIIEKRQSVAFWCNPISGHATLYWYQQILGQGPKLLIQFQNNGVVDDSQLPKDRFSAERLKGVDSTLKIQPAKLEDSAVYLCASSLAYRLGEQYFGPGTRLTVT.

The chain combines TRBV5-4 with TRBJ2-3; D is perhaps TRBD2 (6 bases). Trimming removed 4 bases at V and 0 bases at J, with 12 bases between. The CDR3 is 15 amino acids. Germline V CDR1 and CDR2: SGHNT, YYREEE (reference sequence). The CDR3 here is CASSPPSVSTDTQYF. In nucleotides, the CDR3 is TGTGCCAGCAGCCCACCTAGCGTTAGCACAGATACGCAGTATTTT.

The chain joins TRBV15 to TRBJ2-5; D is undetermined. CDR1 and CDR2 from the germline V gene are LNHNV and YYDKDF (reference sequence). This CDR3 spans 13 amino acids. Deletions cut 0 bases from V and 4 bases from J, with 6 bases between. CDR3 region: CATSRDYAETQYF. CDR3 coding DNA: TGTGCCACCAGCAGAGATTACGCAGAGACCCAGTACTTC.